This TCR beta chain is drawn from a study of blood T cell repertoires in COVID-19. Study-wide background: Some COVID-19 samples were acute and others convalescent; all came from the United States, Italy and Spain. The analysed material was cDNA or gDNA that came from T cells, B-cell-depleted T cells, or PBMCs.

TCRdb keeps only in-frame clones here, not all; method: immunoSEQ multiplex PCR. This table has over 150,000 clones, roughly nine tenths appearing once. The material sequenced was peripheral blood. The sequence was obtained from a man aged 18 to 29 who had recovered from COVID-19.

CDR3 in amino acids: CASSISSYSNQPQHF. Written as DNA, the CDR3 is TGTGCCAGTAGTATCTCAAGCTATAGCAATCAGCCCCAGCATTTT. V gene TRBV19 combines with J gene TRBJ1-5; D is undetermined. Germline CDR1 LNHDA, CDR2 SQIVND (reference sequence). Trimming removed 3 bases at V and 0 bases at J, with 9 bases between. The CDR3 runs 15 residues.